This record concerns one T cell receptor (beta chain) sequence. The antigen remains unidentified. The germline gives CDR1 SEHNR, CDR2 FQNEAQ (reference sequence). The CDR3 totals 12 residues. Trimming removed 8 bases from V and 1 base from J, with 8 bases in between. The data stem from a study of T cell repertoires in cytomegalovirus infection. Via MiXCR, TCRdb re-called the reads, giving one row per CDR3 protein. The sample has about 920,000 distinct CDR3 sequences, approximately 33% seen once. The sample was cultured CD8+ T cells from PBMCs, taken from culture after CMV antigen stimulation. This clonotype was sampled from a human donor in good health (CMV status not recorded). Some clones in this sample may be carry-over from other donors' samples. The rearrangement links TRBV7-9 to TRBJ1-1, with unresolved D. In nucleotides, the CDR3 is TGTGCCAGCGTGGCCGCGAACACTGAAGCTTTCTTT. Translation gives CASVAANTEAFF. Complete variable domain (other parts from reference TRBV7-9 and TRBJ1-1): DTGVSQNPRHKITKRGQNVTFRCDPISEHNRLYWYRQTLGQGPEFLTYFQNEAQLEKSRLLSDRFSAERPKGSFSTLEIQRTEQGDSAMYLCASVAANTEAFFGQGTRLTVV.